The clone carrying this T cell receptor beta chain was seen only a few times. This sample stems from a study of blood T cell repertoires in COVID-19. As for the study in general: Researchers got acute and convalescent COVID-19 samples from the United States, Italy and Spain. Nucleic acid was either cDNA or gDNA, and it came from T cells, B-cell-depleted T cells, or PBMCs.

Authors' analysis steps: Estimates of nucleated cell counts were drawn from the amplification of reference gene primers. The table came from immunoSEQ multiplex PCR; TCRdb's copy has only in-frame clones and leaves some out. V and J calls and clone size are those listed in that table; D and trimming were worked out from the DNA. The table lists roughly 100,000 clones, about 77% of them singletons. Trimming took off 7 bases at V and 7 bases at J, with 14 bases between the two ends. CDR3 size: 13 residues. Sequences were obtained from peripheral blood. The chain links TRBV12-3 or TRBV12-4 to TRBJ2-1; D might be TRBD2 (6 bases). This receptor was obtained from a woman of 80 years or more with acute or convalescent COVID-19. This chain's CDR3 is CASTDPGLNEQFF. CDR3 in DNA: TGTGCCAGCACCGACCCGGGACTTAATGAGCAGTTCTTC.